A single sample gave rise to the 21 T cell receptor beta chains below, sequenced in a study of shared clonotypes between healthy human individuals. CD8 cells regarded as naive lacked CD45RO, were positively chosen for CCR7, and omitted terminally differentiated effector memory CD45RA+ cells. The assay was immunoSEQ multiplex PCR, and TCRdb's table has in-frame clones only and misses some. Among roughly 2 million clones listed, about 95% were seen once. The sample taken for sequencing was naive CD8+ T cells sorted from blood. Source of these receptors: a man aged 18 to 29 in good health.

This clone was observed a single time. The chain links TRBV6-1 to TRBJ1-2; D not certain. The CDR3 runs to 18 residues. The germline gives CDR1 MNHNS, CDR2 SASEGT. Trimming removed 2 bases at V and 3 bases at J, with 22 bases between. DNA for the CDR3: TGTGCCAGCAGTGAACCTTACTTCGAGGCAGTCACCGACTATGGCTACACCTTC. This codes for CASSEPYFEAVTDYGYTF.

The CDR3 loop reads CAIGQANTEAFF. The CDR3 DNA is TGTGCCATCGGGCAGGCGAACACTGAAGCTTTCTTT. The genes are TRBV10-3 and TRBJ1-1; D call uncertain. Trimming pared 8 bases from V and 1 base from J, leaving 8 bases between. In germline, CDR1 is ENHRY, CDR2 SYGVKD. The CDR3 spans 12 residues.

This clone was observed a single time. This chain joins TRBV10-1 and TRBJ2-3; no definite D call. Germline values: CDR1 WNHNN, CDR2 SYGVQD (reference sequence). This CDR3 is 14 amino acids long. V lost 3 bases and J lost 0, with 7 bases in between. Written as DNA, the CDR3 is TGCGCCAGCAGTGACGCCATGAGCACAGATACGCAGTATTTT. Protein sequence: CASSDAMSTDTQYF.

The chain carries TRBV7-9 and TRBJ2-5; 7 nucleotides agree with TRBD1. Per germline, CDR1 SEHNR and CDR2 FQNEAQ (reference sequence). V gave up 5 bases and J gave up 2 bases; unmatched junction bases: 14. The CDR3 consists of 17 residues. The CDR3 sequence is CASSNPSGTANQETQYF. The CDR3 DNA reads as TGTGCCAGCAGCAATCCATCCGGGACAGCTAATCAAGAGACCCAGTACTTC.

Written as DNA, the CDR3 is TGTGCCAGCAGTTTGGGGGCGGCCTACGAGCAGTACTTC. Its protein is CASSLGAAYEQYF. This rearrangement joins TRBV6-5 to TRBJ2-7, with D possibly being TRBD1 (6 bases). Trimming cost V 4 bases and J 2 bases, with 9 bases left between them. There are 13 residues in the CDR3. Germline loops: CDR1 MNHEY, CDR2 SVGAGI.

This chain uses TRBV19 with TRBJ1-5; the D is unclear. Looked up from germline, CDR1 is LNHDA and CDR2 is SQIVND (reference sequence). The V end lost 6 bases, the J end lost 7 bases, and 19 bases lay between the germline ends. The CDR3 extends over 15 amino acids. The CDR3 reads CASSLGGESEQPQHF. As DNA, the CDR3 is TGTGCCAGTAGCCTAGGCGGGGAGTCGGAACAGCCCCAGCATTTT.

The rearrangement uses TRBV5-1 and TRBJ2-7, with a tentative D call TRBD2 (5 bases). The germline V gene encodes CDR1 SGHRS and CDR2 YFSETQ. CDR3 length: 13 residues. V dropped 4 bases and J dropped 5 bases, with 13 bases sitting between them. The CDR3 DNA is TGCGCCAGCAGCATTGGGCCGCGGGACGAGCAGTACTTC. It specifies CASSIGPRDEQYF.

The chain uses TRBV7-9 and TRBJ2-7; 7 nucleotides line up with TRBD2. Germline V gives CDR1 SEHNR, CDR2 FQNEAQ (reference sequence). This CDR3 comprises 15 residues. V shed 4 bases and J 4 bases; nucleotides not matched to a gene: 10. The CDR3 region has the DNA TGTGCCAGCAGCTACGACGGGGGAGGGACTTACGAGCAGTACTTC. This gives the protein CASSYDGGGTYEQYF.

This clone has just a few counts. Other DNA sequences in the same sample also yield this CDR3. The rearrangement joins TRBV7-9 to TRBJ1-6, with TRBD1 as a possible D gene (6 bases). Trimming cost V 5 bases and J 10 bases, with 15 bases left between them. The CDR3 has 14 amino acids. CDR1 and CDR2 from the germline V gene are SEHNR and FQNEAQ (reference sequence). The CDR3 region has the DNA TGTGCCAGCAGCCGTACAGGGATTGACTCACCCCTCCACTTT. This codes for CASSRTGIDSPLHF. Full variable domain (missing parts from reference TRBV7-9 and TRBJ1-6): DTGVSQNPRHKITKRGQNVTFRCDPISEHNRLYWYRQTLGQGPEFLTYFQNEAQLEKSRLLSDRFSAERPKGSFSTLEIQRTEQGDSAMYLCASSRTGIDSPLHFGNGTRLTVT.

The CDR3 region has the DNA TGTGCCAGCAGCCCCCCGGGCGCCGCAGATACGCAGTATTTT. Encoded protein: CASSPPGAADTQYF. The chain has TRBV13 and TRBJ2-3; no firm D call. Looked up from germline, CDR1 is PRHDT and CDR2 is FYEKMQ (reference sequence). V gave up 5 bases and J gave up 4 bases, with 13 bases separating them. The CDR3 totals 14 residues.

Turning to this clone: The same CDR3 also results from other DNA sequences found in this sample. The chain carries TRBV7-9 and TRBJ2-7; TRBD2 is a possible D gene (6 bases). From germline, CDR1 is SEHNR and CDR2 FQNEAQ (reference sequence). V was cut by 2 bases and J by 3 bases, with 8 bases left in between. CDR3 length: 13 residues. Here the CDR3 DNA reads TGTGCCAGCAGCTTAACTAGCAGCTACGAGCAGTACTTC. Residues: CASSLTSSYEQYF.

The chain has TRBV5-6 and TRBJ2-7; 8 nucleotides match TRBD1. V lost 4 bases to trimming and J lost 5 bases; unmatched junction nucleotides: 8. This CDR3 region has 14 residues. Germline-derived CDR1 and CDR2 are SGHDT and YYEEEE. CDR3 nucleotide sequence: TGTGCCAGCAGCGAGATGACAGGGGCCAACGAGCAGTACTTC. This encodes CASSEMTGANEQYF.

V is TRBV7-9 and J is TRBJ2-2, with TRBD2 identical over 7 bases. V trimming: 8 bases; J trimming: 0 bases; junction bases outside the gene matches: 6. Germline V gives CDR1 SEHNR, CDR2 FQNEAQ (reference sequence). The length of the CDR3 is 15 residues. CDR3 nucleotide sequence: TGTGCCAGCCGCGCGGGAGTGGCGAACACCGGGGAGCTGTTTTTT. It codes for CASRAGVANTGELFF. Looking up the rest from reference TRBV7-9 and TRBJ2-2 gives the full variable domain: DTGVSQNPRHKITKRGQNVTFRCDPISEHNRLYWYRQTLGQGPEFLTYFQNEAQLEKSRLLSDRFSAERPKGSFSTLEIQRTEQGDSAMYLCASRAGVANTGELFFGEGSRLTVL.

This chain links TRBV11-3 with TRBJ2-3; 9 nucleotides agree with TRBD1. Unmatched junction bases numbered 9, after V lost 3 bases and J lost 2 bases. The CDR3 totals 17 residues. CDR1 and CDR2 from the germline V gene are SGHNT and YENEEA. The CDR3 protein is CASSLVVGTGSTDTQYF. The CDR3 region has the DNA TGTGCCAGCAGCTTGGTCGTCGGGACAGGGTCCACAGATACGCAGTATTTT.

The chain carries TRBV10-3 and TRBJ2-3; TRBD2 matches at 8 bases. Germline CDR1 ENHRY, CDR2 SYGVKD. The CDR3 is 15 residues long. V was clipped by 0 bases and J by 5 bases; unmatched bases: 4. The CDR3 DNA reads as TGTGCCATCAGTGAGTCCGCCCTAGCGGGAGATACGCAGTATTTT. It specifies CAISESALAGDTQYF.

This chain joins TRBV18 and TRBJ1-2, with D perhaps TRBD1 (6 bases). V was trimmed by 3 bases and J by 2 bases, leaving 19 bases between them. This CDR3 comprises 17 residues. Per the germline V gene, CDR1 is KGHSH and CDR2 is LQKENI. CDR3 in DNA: TGTGCCAGCTCACCGGTCAGCTTGACAGGTTCCAACTATGGCTACACCTTC. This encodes CASSPVSLTGSNYGYTF.

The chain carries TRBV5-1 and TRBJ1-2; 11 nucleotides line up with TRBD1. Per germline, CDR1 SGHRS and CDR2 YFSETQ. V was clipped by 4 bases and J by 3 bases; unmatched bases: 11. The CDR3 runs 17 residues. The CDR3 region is CASSPRDRGTFDYGYTF. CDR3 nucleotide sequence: TGCGCCAGCAGCCCGCGGGACAGGGGGACTTTCGACTATGGCTACACCTTC.

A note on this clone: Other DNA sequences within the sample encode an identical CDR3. CDR3: CASSLLAGGTDTQYF. CDR3 bases: TGTGCCAGCAGCTTATTGGCGGGAGGCACAGATACGCAGTATTTT. This chain uses TRBV7-2 with TRBJ2-3; 7 bases are shared with TRBD2. V trimming: 2 bases; J trimming: 1 base; junction bases outside the gene matches: 3. This CDR3 spans 15 amino acids. Germline V lookup: CDR1 SGHTA, CDR2 FQGNSA.

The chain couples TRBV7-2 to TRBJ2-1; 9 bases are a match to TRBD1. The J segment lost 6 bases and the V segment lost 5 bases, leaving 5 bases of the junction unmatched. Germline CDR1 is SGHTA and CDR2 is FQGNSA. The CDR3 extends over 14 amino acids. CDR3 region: CASSPVTGGNEQFF. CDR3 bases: TGTGCCAGCAGCCCTGTGACAGGGGGCAATGAGCAGTTCTTC.

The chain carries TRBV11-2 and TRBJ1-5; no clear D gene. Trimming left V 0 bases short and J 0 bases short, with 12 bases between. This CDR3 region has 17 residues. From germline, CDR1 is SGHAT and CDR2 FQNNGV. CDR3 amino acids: CASSLDEAFNSNQPQHF. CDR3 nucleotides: TGTGCCAGCAGCTTAGATGAGGCCTTTAATAGCAATCAGCCCCAGCATTTT.

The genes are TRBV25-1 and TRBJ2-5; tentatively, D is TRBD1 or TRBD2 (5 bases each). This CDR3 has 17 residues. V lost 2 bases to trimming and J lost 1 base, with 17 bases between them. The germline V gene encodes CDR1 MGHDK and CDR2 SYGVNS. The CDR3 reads CASSELGTEYFQETQYF. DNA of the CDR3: TGTGCCAGCAGTGAACTCGGGACGGAGTACTTCCAAGAGACCCAGTACTTC.